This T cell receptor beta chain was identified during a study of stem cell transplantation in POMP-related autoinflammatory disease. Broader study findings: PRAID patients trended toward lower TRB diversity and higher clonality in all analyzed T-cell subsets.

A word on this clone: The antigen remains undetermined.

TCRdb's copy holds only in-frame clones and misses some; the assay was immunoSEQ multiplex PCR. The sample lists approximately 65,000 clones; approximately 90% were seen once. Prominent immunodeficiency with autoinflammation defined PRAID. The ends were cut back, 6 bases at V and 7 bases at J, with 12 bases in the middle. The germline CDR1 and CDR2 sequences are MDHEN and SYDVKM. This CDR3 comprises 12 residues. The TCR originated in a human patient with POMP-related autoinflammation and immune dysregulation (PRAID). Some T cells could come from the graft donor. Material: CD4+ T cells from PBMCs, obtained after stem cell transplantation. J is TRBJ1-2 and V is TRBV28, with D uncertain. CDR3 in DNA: TGTGCCAGCAGCTTGGCGAGGGTTGGCTACACCTTC. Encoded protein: CASSLARVGYTF.